The 30 T cell receptor beta chains given below trace back to one sample, sequenced in a study of blood T cell repertoires in COVID-19. Repertoires were generated with immunoSEQ multiplex PCR, while TCRdb's copy carries only in-frame clones and drops some. The sample comprises about 440,000 clones, around 91% of which are singletons, and about 0.63% rests with the top ten. The sequenced sample consisted of PBMCs or T cells enriched from blood (not recorded which). These TCRs come from a man between 18 and 29 years old who had recovered from COVID-19.

The V gene is TRBV29-1, the J gene TRBJ1-1; D is unclear. This CDR3 has 14 residues. Looked up from germline, CDR1 is SQVTM and CDR2 is ANQGSEA. V was clipped by 5 bases and J by 0 bases, with 13 bases between them. The CDR3 coding sequence is TGCAGCGTTTCTTCGGGATTCATGAACACTGAAGCTTTCTTT. Protein: CSVSSGFMNTEAFF.

The DNA of the CDR3 is TGCGCCAGCAGCCAAGTTCAGGGGGTTGTGGCTTTCTTT. Amino acids: CASSQVQGVVAFF. This sequence joins TRBV4-1 and TRBJ1-1, with 7 bases fitting TRBD1. CDR3 length equals 13 residues. CDR1 and CDR2 from the germline V gene are MGHRA and YSYEKL. V shed 1 base, J shed 11 bases, and the junction held 7 bases outside the gene matches.

The V and J genes are TRBV27 and TRBJ1-5, with D unresolved. V was cut by 2 bases and J by 5 bases, with 16 bases left in between. CDR1 and CDR2 from the germline V gene are MNHEY and SMNVEV (reference sequence). The CDR3 covers 16 residues. The CDR3 bases are TGTGCCAGCAGTTTAAACGCCGCGGGATCCTATCAGCCCCAGCATTTT. The encoded protein is CASSLNAAGSYQPQHF.

This clone has only a few counts. V and J are TRBV7-9 and TRBJ2-7, with 7 bases identical to TRBD1. Germline V gene sequence: CDR1 SEHNR, CDR2 FQNEAQ (reference sequence). V lost 4 bases and J lost 1; bases outside the gene matches: 16. CDR3 length equals 18 residues. The CDR3 spells CASSSTLQWTGLSYEQYF. CDR3 DNA sequence: TGTGCCAGCAGCTCTACACTTCAATGGACAGGATTATCCTACGAGCAGTACTTC.

The chain joins TRBV23-1 to TRBJ2-2; D is undetermined. TRBV23-1 is labeled an ORF, and its function is uncertain. V was clipped by 4 bases and J by 4 bases, with 13 bases between them. The CDR3 covers 15 residues. DNA of the CDR3: TGCGCCAGCAGTCTCACACCCTGGCCCACCGGGGAGCTGTTTTTT. This gives the protein CASSLTPWPTGELFF.

In its sample, this clone was seen once. The chain employs TRBV5-1 and TRBJ2-1, with TRBD2 identical over 11 bases. Germline V CDR1 and CDR2: SGHRS, YFSETQ. The CDR3 sequence is 15 residues long. J gave up 4 bases and V 4 bases, and 4 bases lay outside the gene matches. This CDR3 is CASSLRLAGYNEQFF. CDR3 bases: TGCGCCAGCAGCCTACGACTAGCGGGATACAATGAGCAGTTCTTC.

The V gene is TRBV27, the J gene TRBJ2-7; D is perhaps TRBD2 (6 bases). Germline V gene data show CDR1 as MNHEY and CDR2 as SMNVEV (reference sequence). V was clipped by 5 bases and J by 7 bases, with 21 bases between them. CDR3 size: 15 residues. This CDR3 reads CASSPTSLGRGEQYF. CDR3 nucleotide sequence: TGTGCCAGCAGTCCAACCTCCCTAGGGCGGGGAGAGCAGTACTTC.

The chain recombines TRBV19 with TRBJ2-3; 13 bases map to TRBD2. The CDR3 contains 16 residues. Trimming removed 5 bases from V and 2 bases from J; junction bases left unmatched: 4. Per germline, CDR1 LNHDA and CDR2 SQIVND (reference sequence). CDR3 bases: TGTGCCAGTAGTCCGGGACTAGCGGGATTCACAGATACGCAGTATTTT. Its translation is CASSPGLAGFTDTQYF.

This chain uses TRBV5-1 with TRBJ2-1, with a weak D call TRBD2 (6 bases). Germline-derived CDR1 and CDR2 are SGHRS and YFSETQ. The length of the CDR3 is 13 residues. Trimming pared 0 bases from V and 9 bases from J, leaving 10 bases between. The CDR3 sequence is CASSLAVGGEQFF. The CDR3 nucleotides are TGCGCCAGCAGCTTGGCTGTCGGGGGTGAGCAGTTCTTC. Supplemented by reference TRBV5-1 and TRBJ2-1, the full variable domain reads KAGVTQTPRYLIKTRGQQVTLSCSPISGHRSVSWYQQTPGQGLQFLFEYFSETQRNKGNFPGRFSGRQFSNSRSEMNVSTLELGDSALYLCASSLAVGGEQFFGPGTRLTVL.

V is TRBV20-1 and J is TRBJ2-7; D is possibly TRBD2 (6 bases). From germline, CDR1 is DFQATT and CDR2 SNEGSKA (reference sequence). Between the trimmed V and J ends, which lost 3 bases and 0 bases, there was a span of 15 bases. The CDR3 loop spans 15 amino acids. CDR3 sequence (DNA): TGCAGTGCTAGTCCCTTCCTAGCGTCCTCCTACGAGCAGTACTTC. This sequence encodes CSASPFLASSYEQYF.

The chain carries TRBV10-3 and TRBJ1-1; weak D call: TRBD1 (5 bases). The CDR3 spans 15 residues. Trimming cost V 2 bases and J 4 bases, with 14 bases left between them. Germline CDR1 is ENHRY and CDR2 is SYGVKD. The CDR3 sequence: CAISEPSGGGTEAFF. The CDR3 DNA reads TGTGCCATCAGTGAGCCGAGCGGGGGTGGCACTGAAGCTTTCTTT.

The chain has TRBV30 and TRBJ1-2; D gene ambiguous. Trimming removed 3 bases from V and 4 bases from J, with 9 bases in between. Germline lookup yields CDR1 GTSNPN and CDR2 SVGIG (reference sequence). This CDR3 is 12 amino acids long. The CDR3 here is CAWSVPSYGYTF. The CDR3 nucleotides read TGTGCCTGGAGCGTTCCGTCCTATGGCTACACCTTC.

This rearrangement joins TRBV7-9 to TRBJ1-2; 7 bases line up with TRBD1. J gave up 4 bases and V 5 bases, and 4 bases lay outside the gene matches. Germline V gene sequence: CDR1 SEHNR, CDR2 FQNEAQ (reference sequence). The CDR3 contains 13 residues. CDR3 protein: CASSDDRAYGYTF. The DNA for the CDR3 is TGTGCCAGCAGCGACGACAGGGCCTATGGCTACACCTTC.

The chain combines TRBV6-5 with TRBJ1-5; weak D call: TRBD1 (5 bases). Germline V gene sequence: CDR1 MNHEY, CDR2 SVGAGI. Deletions cut 6 bases from V and 5 bases from J, with 17 bases between. The CDR3 is made up of 15 amino acids. The CDR3 DNA sequence: TGTGCCAGCAGGGATCCCTGGCGGGGCGATCAGCCCCAGCATTTT. The encoded protein is CASRDPWRGDQPQHF.

The chain employs TRBV3-1 (or the pseudogene TRBV3-2) and TRBJ1-6; possibly TRBD1 for D (5 bases). Germline assignment: CDR1 LGHDT and CDR2 YNNKEL (reference sequence). The length of the CDR3 is 13 residues. V lost 4 bases and J lost 13, with 14 bases in between. CDR3 sequence reads: CASSRPGGVPLHF. DNA for the CDR3: TGTGCCAGCAGCCGGCCTGGGGGGGTCCCCCTCCACTTT.

The chain joins TRBV3-1 (or the pseudogene TRBV3-2) to TRBJ1-2; D ambiguous. V gave up 0 bases and J gave up 4 bases, with 18 bases separating them. The CDR3 extends over 17 amino acids. CDR1 and CDR2 from the germline V gene are LGHDT and YNNKEL (reference sequence). The CDR3 here is CASSQEPPPNPSYGYTF. For the CDR3, the DNA is TGTGCCAGCAGCCAAGAGCCCCCCCCCAACCCTAGCTATGGCTACACCTTC.

This chain connects TRBV7-6 to TRBJ2-1, with TRBD1 matching 8 bases. The CDR3 has 14 residues. The germline V gene encodes CDR1 SGHVS and CDR2 FNYEAQ. V dropped 1 base and J dropped 8; count of bases not matched to a gene: 4. The CDR3 loop reads CASSLDDRGHEQFF. The CDR3 DNA follows: TGTGCCAGCAGCTTAGATGACAGGGGTCATGAGCAGTTCTTC.

The J gene is TRBJ1-5, the V gene TRBV19, with D hard to call. The germline CDR1 and CDR2 sequences are LNHDA and SQIVND (reference sequence). CDR3 length: 16 residues. V dropped 1 base and J dropped 0 bases, with 10 bases sitting between them. The CDR3 loop is CASSIGGPGSNQPQHF. CDR3 nucleotides: TGTGCCAGTAGTATAGGAGGTCCCGGTAGCAATCAGCCCCAGCATTTT.

The chain combines TRBV29-1 with TRBJ2-1, with 7 bases that match TRBD2. The trim removed 5 bases at V and 6 bases at J, leaving 13 bases unmatched. CDR3 size: 15 residues. Germline CDR1 and CDR2: SQVTM and ANQGSEA. CDR3 loop: CSVYVAGYWGNEQFF. The CDR3 DNA reads as TGCAGCGTTTATGTAGCGGGCTACTGGGGCAATGAGCAGTTCTTC.

This rearrangement joins TRBV5-1 to TRBJ2-7, with a tentative D call TRBD2 (5 bases). The CDR3 totals 13 residues. V was clipped by 0 bases and J by 6 bases, with 10 bases between them. The germline V gene encodes CDR1 SGHRS and CDR2 YFSETQ. CDR3 loop: CASSLEGGSEQYF. The CDR3 coding sequence is TGCGCCAGCAGCTTGGAGGGTGGGAGCGAGCAGTACTTC.

This clone was seen just once. This chain uses TRBV4-1 with TRBJ2-7; D is unclear. Germline lookup yields CDR1 MGHRA and CDR2 YSYEKL. V shed 0 bases and J shed 4 bases, with 7 bases lying between them. This CDR3 comprises 13 residues. The CDR3 region is CASSQDIVYEQYF. The DNA of the CDR3 is TGCGCCAGCAGCCAAGATATAGTGTACGAGCAGTACTTC.

V gene TRBV5-1 combines with J gene TRBJ2-7; 8 nucleotides line up with TRBD2. Germline CDR1 is SGHRS and CDR2 is YFSETQ. J lost 3 bases, V lost 4 bases, and 3 bases had no gene match. The CDR3 has 13 residues. In DNA, the CDR3 is TGCGCCAGCAGCCCGGGGGGGGGCTACGAGCAGTACTTC. It encodes CASSPGGGYEQYF. The complete variable domain, with remaining parts taken from reference TRBV5-1 and TRBJ2-7, reads KAGVTQTPRYLIKTRGQQVTLSCSPISGHRSVSWYQQTPGQGLQFLFEYFSETQRNKGNFPGRFSGRQFSNSRSEMNVSTLELGDSALYLCASSPGGGYEQYFGPGTRLTVT.

This chain links TRBV2 with TRBJ2-1; 13 bases line up with TRBD2. CDR3 length equals 15 residues. J lost 9 bases, V lost 4 bases, and 6 bases had no gene match. The V gene's germline CDR1 is SNHLY and CDR2 FYNNEI. CDR3 sequence: CASSGRLAGGAEQFF. The CDR3 DNA reads as TGTGCCAGCAGTGGAAGACTAGCGGGAGGTGCTGAGCAGTTCTTC.

The V and J genes are TRBV5-1 and TRBJ1-1; TRBD1 matches at 10 bases. Germline assignment: CDR1 SGHRS and CDR2 YFSETQ. V trimming: 4 bases; J trimming: 6 bases; junction bases outside the gene matches: 9. CDR3 size: 15 residues. The CDR3 loop is CASSGGQGGRSEAFF. For the CDR3, the DNA is TGCGCCAGCAGCGGAGGACAGGGGGGTCGCTCTGAAGCTTTCTTT.

This chain joins TRBV7-2 and TRBJ2-1; a possible D gene is TRBD2 (5 bases). CDR1 and CDR2 from the germline V gene are SGHTA and FQGNSA. The ends were cut back, 3 bases at V and 5 bases at J, with 8 bases in the middle. CDR3 length: 13 amino acids. The CDR3 here is CASSFRGHNEQFF. The CDR3, as DNA: TGTGCCAGCAGCTTCCGGGGTCACAATGAGCAGTTCTTC.

The chain is built from TRBV7-6 and TRBJ2-1, with 7 bases matching TRBD1. The CDR3 is 19 residues long. Germline CDR1 reads SGHVS; CDR2 reads FNYEAQ. The V and J ends lost 5 bases and 0 bases, in that order; junction bases with no gene match: 16. Here the CDR3 reads CASSLTNIRTGGSYNEQFF. The CDR3 nucleotides are TGTGCCAGCAGCCTGACGAATATCCGGACAGGAGGCTCCTACAATGAGCAGTTCTTC.

The V call is TRBV3-1 (or the pseudogene TRBV3-2), the J call TRBJ1-1; unclear D gene. The germline CDR1 and CDR2 sequences are LGHDT and YNNKEL (reference sequence). V shed 1 base and J shed 5 bases, with 8 bases lying between them. This CDR3 contains 13 residues. The CDR3 nucleotides read TGTGCCAGCAGCCAAGCTTCGGGTACTGAAGCTTTCTTT. Translation: CASSQASGTEAFF.

The chain uses TRBV5-1 and TRBJ1-2; 8 bases are a match to TRBD1. CDR3 length: 14 amino acids. J gave up 7 bases and V 3 bases, and 8 bases lay outside the gene matches. Germline CDR1 is SGHRS and CDR2 is YFSETQ. The CDR3 loop is CASSSDRVHSGYTF. CDR3 DNA sequence: TGCGCCAGCAGCTCGGACAGGGTCCACTCTGGCTACACCTTC.

The genes are TRBV7-6 and TRBJ1-4, with D unresolved. There are 14 residues in the CDR3. Germline CDR1 and CDR2: SGHVS and FNYEAQ. Trimming stripped 5 bases from V and 0 bases from J, with 7 bases between. CDR3 coding DNA: TGTGCCAGCAGCACCGGGGCAACTAATGAAAAACTGTTTTTT. This encodes CASSTGATNEKLFF. Supplemented by reference TRBV7-6 and TRBJ1-4, the full variable domain reads GAGVSQSPRYKVTKRGQDVALRCDPISGHVSLYWYRQALGQGPEFLTYFNYEAQQDKSGLPNDRFSAERPEGSISTLTIQRTEQRDSAMYRCASSTGATNEKLFFGSGTQLSVL.

The CDR3 DNA follows: TGTGCCACCAGCAGAGGCCCAGGGGGCAATCAGCCCCAGCATTTT. This codes for CATSRGPGGNQPQHF. The chain is built from TRBV15 and TRBJ1-5; weak D call: TRBD1 (6 bases). From germline, CDR1 is LNHNV and CDR2 YYDKDF (reference sequence). The V and J ends lost 1 base and 2 bases respectively, with 9 bases between them. CDR3 size: 15 residues. Full variable domain (rest looked up from reference TRBV15 and TRBJ1-5): DAMVIQNPRYQVTQFGKPVTLSCSQTLNHNVMYWYQQKSSQAPKLLFHYYDKDFNNEADTPDNFQSRRPNTSFCFLDIRSPGLGDTAMYLCATSRGPGGNQPQHFGDGTRLSIL.